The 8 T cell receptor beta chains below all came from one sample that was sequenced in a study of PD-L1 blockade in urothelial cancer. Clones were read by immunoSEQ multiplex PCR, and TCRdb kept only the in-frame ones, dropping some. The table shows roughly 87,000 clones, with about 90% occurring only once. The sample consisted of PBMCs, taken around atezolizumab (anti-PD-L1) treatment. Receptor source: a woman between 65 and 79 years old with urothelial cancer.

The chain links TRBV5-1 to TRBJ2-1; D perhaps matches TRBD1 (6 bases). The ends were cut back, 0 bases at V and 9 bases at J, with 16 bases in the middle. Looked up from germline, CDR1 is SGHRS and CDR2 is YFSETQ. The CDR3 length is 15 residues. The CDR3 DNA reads TGCGCCAGCAGCTTGGCCCCTCTACAGGGCTCTGAGCAGTTCTTC. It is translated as CASSLAPLQGSEQFF.

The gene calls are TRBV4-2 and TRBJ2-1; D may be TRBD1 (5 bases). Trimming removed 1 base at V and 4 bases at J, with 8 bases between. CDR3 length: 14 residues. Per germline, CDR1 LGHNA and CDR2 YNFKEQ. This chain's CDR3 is CASSQVTDYNEQFF. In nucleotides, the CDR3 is TGTGCCAGCAGCCAAGTGACAGATTACAATGAGCAGTTCTTC.

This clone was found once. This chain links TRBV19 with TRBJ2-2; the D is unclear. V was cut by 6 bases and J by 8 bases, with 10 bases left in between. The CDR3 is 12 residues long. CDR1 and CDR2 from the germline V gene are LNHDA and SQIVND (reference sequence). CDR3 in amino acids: CASSPLQGELFF. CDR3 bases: TGTGCCAGTAGCCCCCTCCAGGGGGAGCTGTTTTTT.

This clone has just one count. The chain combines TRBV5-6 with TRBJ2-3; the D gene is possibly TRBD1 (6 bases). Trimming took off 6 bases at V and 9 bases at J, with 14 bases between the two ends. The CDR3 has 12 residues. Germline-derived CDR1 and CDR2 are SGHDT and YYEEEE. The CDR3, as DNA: TGTGCCAGCAAACAGGGCTCGGGAACGCAGTATTTT. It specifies CASKQGSGTQYF.

The CDR3 region is CASSRDTYGYTF. Here the CDR3 DNA reads TGTGCCAGCAGCAGGGACACGTATGGCTACACCTTC. The V gene is TRBV5-4, the J gene TRBJ1-2, with D possibly TRBD1 on 6 matching bases. V was clipped by 4 bases and J by 5 bases, with 9 bases between them. In germline, CDR1 is SGHNT, CDR2 YYREEE (reference sequence). This CDR3 has 12 residues. Based on the CDR3 plus reference TRBV5-4 and TRBJ1-2, the full variable domain is ETGVTQSPTHLIKTRGQQVTLRCSSQSGHNTVSWYQQALGQGPQFIFQYYREEENGRGNFPPRFSGLQFPNYSSELNVNALELDDSALYLCASSRDTYGYTFGSGTRLTVV.

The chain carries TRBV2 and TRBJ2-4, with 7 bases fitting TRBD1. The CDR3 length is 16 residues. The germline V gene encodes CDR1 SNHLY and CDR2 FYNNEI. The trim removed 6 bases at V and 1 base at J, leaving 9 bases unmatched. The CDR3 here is CASRRGDRDAKNIQYF. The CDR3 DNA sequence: TGTGCCAGCAGGAGGGGAGACAGGGACGCCAAAAACATTCAGTACTTC.

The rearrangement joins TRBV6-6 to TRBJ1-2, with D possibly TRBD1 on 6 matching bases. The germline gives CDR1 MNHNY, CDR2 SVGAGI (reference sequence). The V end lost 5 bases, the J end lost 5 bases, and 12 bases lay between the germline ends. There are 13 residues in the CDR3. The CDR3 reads CASSRDQGYGYTF. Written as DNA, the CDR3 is TGTGCCAGCAGTAGGGACCAGGGGTATGGCTACACCTTC.

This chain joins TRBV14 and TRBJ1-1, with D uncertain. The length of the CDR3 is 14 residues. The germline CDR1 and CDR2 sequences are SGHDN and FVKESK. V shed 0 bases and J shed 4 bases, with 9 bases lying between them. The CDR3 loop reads CASSQEALVTEAFF. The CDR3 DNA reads TGTGCCAGCAGCCAAGAAGCACTGGTCACTGAAGCTTTCTTT.